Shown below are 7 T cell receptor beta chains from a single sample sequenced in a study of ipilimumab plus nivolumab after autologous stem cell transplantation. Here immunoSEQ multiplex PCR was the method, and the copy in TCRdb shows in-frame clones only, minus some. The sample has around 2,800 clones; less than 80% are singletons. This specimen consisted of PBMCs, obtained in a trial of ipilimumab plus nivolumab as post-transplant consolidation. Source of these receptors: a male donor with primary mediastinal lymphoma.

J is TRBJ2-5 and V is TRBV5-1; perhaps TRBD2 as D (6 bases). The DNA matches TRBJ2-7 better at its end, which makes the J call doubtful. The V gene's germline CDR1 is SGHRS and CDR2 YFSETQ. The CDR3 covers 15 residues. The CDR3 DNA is TGCGCCAGCAGCTTGGTGCCGGGGGAAGCCTACGAGCAGTACTTC. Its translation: CASSLVPGEAYEQYF.

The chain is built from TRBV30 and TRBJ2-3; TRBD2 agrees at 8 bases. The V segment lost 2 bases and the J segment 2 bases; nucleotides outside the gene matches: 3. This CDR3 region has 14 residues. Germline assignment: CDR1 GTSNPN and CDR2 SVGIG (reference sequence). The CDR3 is CAWSLAGSTDTQYF. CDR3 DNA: TGTGCCTGGAGTTTAGCGGGGTCCACAGATACGCAGTATTTT.

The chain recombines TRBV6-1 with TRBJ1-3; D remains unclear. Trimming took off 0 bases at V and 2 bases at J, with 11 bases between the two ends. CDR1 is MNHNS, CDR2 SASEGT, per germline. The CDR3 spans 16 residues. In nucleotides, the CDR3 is TGTGCCAGCAGTGAAGCCGTGTCCAAGACTGGAAACACCATATATTTT. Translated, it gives CASSEAVSKTGNTIYF.

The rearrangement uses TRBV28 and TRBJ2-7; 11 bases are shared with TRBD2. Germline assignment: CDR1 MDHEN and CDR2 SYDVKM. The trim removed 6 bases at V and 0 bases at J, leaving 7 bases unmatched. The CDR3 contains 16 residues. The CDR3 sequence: CASSHRLAGSSYEQYF. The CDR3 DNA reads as TGTGCCAGCAGCCACCGACTAGCGGGGAGCTCCTACGAGCAGTACTTC.

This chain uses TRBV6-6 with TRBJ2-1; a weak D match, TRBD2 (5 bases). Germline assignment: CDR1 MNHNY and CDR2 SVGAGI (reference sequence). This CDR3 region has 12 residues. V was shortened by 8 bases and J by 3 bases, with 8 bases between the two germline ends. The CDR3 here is CASGSYYNEQFF. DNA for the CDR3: TGTGCCAGCGGGAGTTACTACAATGAGCAGTTCTTC.

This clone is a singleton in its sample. The CDR3 DNA follows: TGTGCCAGTAGTTCATTTGGAAGGGCTAGCGGGGGACTACCCAATGAGCAGTTCTTC. Translated, it gives CASSSFGRASGGLPNEQFF. The chain has TRBV19 and TRBJ2-1; TRBD2 agrees at 10 bases. V was clipped by 5 bases and J by 6 bases; unmatched bases: 19. The CDR3 extends over 19 amino acids. Germline V gene data show CDR1 as LNHDA and CDR2 as SQIVND (reference sequence).

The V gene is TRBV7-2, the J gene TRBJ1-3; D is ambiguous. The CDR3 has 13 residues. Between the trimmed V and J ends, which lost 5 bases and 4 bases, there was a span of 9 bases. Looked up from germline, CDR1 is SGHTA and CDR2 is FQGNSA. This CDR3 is CASSLSWGNTIYF. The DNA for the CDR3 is TGTGCCAGCAGCCTCTCGTGGGGAAACACCATATATTTT.